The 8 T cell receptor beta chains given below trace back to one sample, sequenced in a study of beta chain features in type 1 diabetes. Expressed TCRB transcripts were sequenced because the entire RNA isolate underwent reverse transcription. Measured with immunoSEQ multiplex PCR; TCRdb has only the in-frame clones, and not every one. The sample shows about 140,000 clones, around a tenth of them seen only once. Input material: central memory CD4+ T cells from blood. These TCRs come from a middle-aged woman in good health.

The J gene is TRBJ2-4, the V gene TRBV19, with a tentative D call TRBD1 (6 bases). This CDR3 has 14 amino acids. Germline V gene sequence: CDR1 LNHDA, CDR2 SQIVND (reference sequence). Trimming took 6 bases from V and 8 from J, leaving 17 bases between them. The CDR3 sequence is CASRPGQLVDIQYF. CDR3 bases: TGTGCCAGTAGACCTGGACAGTTGGTAGACATTCAGTACTTC.

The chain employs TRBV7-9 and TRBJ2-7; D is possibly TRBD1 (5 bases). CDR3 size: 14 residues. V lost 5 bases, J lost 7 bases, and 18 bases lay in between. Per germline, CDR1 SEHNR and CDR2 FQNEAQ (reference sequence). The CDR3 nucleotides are TGTGCCAGCAGCCCGTTTCAGGGCCAAGGGGAGCAGTACTTC. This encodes CASSPFQGQGEQYF. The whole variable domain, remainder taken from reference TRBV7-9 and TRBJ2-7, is DTGVSQNPRHKITKRGQNVTFRCDPISEHNRLYWYRQTLGQGPEFLTYFQNEAQLEKSRLLSDRFSAERPKGSFSTLEIQRTEQGDSAMYLCASSPFQGQGEQYFGPGTRLTVT.

The CDR3 DNA reads TGTGCCAGCAGTCGTGGACAGGGGCCTAAAGAGACCCAGTACTTC. This gives the protein CASSRGQGPKETQYF. The gene calls are TRBV6-5 and TRBJ2-5; 9 nucleotides match TRBD1. Losses at the gene ends were 5 bases for V and 3 bases for J; bases not matched to a gene: 7. Per germline, CDR1 MNHEY and CDR2 SVGAGI. The CDR3 covers 15 residues.

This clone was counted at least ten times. CDR3 loop: CASSVPGQGYEQYF. The CDR3 DNA sequence: TGTGCCAGCAGCGTGCCGGGACAGGGCTACGAGCAGTACTTC. The chain combines TRBV7-9 with TRBJ2-7; TRBD1 matches 9 bases. J lost 3 bases, V lost 5 bases, and 5 bases had no gene match. The germline CDR1 and CDR2 sequences are SEHNR and FQNEAQ (reference sequence). CDR3 length: 14 residues.

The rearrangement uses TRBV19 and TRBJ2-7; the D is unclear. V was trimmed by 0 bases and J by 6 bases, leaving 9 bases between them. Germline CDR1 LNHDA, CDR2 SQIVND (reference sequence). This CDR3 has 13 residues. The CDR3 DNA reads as TGTGCCAGTAGTATAGATTGGTCCGGCGAGCAGTACTTC. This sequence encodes CASSIDWSGEQYF.

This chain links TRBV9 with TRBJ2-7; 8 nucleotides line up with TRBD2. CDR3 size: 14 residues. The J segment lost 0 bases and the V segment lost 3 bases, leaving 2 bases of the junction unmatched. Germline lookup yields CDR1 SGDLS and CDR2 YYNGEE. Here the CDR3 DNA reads TGTGCCAGCAGCGCCGGGACTAGCTCCTACGAGCAGTACTTC. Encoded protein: CASSAGTSSYEQYF.

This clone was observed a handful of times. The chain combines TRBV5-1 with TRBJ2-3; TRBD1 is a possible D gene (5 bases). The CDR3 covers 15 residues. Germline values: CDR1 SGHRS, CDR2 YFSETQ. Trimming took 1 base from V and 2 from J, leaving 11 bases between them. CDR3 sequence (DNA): TGCGCCAGCAGCTTGAGTCCAGGGTTCACAGATACGCAGTATTTT. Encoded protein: CASSLSPGFTDTQYF.

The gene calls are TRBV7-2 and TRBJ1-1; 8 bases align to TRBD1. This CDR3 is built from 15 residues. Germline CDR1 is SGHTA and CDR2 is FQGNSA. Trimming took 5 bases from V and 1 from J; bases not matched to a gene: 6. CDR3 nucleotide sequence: TGTGCCAGCAGCGCCGCGGACAGGGCGAACACTGAAGCTTTCTTT. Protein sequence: CASSAADRANTEAFF.